This T cell receptor (beta chain) was obtained from a study of graft-versus-host responses after intestinal transplantation. Background on the study: All of the recipients had induction that used anti-thymocyte globulin, then tacrolimus and steroids for 2 to 3 years. Notes on the study in general: GvH clones occurred in recipient marrow; some first appeared in ileum or blood.

Trimming at V came to 0 bases and at J to 4 bases, leaving 0 bases not matched to a gene. Germline CDR1 is SGHRS and CDR2 is YFSETQ. This CDR3 spans 14 amino acids. As to this clone: Antigen specificity is unknown.

Produced via immunoSEQ multiplex PCR; TCRdb's table is partial and in-frame only. The sample holds approximately 88,000 clones, about 94% seen once. The V and J genes are TRBV5-1 and TRBJ2-1; 8 bases line up with TRBD1. The TCR originated in a human donor who was the organ donor for an intestinal transplant. This sample comprised unstimulated CD4+ T cells sorted from spleen or lymph node cells, obtained before transplant. The CDR3 protein is CASSLDRGYNEQFF. The CDR3 DNA follows: TGCGCCAGCAGCTTGGACAGGGGGTACAATGAGCAGTTCTTC.